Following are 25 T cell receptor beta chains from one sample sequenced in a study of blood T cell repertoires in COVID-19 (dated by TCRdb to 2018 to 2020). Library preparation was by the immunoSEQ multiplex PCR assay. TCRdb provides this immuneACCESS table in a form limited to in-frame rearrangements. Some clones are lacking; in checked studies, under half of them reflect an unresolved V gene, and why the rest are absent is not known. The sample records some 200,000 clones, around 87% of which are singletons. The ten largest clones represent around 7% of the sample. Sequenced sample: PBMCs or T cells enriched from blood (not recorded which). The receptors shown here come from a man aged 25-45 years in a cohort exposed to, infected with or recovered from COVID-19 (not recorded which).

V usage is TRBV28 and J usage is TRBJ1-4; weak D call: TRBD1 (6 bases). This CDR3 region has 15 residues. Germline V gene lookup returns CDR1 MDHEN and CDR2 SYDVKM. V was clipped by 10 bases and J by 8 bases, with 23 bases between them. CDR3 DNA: TGTGCCACCGAGACAGCGTCGGGGGGCCGGGAAAAACTGTTTTTT. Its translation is CATETASGGREKLFF.

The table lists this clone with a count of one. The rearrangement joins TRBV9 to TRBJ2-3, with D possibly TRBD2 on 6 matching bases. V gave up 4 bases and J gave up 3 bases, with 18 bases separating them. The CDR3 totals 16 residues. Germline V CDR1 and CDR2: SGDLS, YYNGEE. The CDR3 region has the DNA TGTGCCAGCAGCTCTCAGCGTGGACTAAAAACAGATACGCAGTATTTT. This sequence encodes CASSSQRGLKTDTQYF.

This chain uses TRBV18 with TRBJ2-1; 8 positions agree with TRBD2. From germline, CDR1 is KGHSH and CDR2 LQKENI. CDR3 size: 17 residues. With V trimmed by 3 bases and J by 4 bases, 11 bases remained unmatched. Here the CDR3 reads CASSPLRAGATYNEQFF. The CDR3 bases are TGTGCCAGCTCACCCCTCCGAGCGGGGGCTACGTACAATGAGCAGTTCTTC.

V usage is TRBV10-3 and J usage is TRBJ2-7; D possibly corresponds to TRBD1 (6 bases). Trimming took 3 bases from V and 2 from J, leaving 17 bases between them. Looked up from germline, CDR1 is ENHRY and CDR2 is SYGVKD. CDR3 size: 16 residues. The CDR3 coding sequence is TGTGCCATCAGTGACCGAGACAGGCAGCCCACCTACGAGCAGTACTTC. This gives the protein CAISDRDRQPTYEQYF.

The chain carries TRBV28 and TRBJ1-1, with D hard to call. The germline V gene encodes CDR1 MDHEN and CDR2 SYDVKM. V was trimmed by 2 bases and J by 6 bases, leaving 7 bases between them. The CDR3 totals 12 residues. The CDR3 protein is CASSLGRPEAFF. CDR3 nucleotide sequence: TGTGCCAGCAGTTTAGGGAGGCCTGAAGCTTTCTTT.

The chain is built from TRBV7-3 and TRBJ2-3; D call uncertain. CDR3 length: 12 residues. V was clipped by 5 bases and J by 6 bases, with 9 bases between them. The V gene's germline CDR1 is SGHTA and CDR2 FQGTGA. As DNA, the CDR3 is TGTGCCAGCAGCAAAAGCCGGGATACGCAGTATTTT. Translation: CASSKSRDTQYF.

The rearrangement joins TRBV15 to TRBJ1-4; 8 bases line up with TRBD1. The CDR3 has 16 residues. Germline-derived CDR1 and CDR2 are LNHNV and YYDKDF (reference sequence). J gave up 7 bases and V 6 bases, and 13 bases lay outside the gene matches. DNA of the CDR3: TGTGCCACCAGAGGCCTTGGCAGGGGGCTCGGTGAAAAACTGTTTTTT. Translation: CATRGLGRGLGEKLFF.

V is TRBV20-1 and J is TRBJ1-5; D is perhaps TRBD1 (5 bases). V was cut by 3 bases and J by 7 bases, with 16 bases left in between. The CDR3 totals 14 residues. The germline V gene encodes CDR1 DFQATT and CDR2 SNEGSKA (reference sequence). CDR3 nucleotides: TGCAGTGCTAGTTGGGAAGGGACTAGACAGCCCCAGCATTTT. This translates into CSASWEGTRQPQHF.

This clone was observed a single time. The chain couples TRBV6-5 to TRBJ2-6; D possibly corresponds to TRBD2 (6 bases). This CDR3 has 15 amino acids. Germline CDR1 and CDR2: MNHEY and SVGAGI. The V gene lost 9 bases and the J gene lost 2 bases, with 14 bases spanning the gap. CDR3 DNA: TGTGCCAGTAGAGAGGGAGGCCCTGGGGCCAACGTCCTGACTTTC. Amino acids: CASREGGPGANVLTF.

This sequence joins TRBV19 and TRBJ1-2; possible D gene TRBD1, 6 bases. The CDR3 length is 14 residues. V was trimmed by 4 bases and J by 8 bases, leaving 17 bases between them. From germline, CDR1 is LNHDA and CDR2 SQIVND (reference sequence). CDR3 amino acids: CASSTSGQLGGYTF. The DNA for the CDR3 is TGTGCCAGTAGTACGTCTGGACAGCTTGGCGGCTACACCTTC.

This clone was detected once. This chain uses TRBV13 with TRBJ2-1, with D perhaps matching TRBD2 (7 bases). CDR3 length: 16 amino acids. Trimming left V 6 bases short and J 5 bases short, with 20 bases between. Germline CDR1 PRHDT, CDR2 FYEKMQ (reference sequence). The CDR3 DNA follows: TGTGCCAGCAGTCTCGTTAGGGGGAGGGCCCACAATGAGCAGTTCTTC. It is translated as CASSLVRGRAHNEQFF.

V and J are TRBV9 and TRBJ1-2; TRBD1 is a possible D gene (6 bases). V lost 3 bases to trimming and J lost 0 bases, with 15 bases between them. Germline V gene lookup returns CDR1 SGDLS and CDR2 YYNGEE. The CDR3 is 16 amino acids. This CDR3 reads CASSAGLGTTNYGYTF. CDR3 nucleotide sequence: TGTGCCAGCAGCGCCGGACTGGGGACAACTAACTATGGCTACACCTTC. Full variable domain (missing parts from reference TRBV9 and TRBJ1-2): DSGVTQTPKHLITATGQRVTLRCSPRSGDLSVYWYQQSLDQGLQFLIQYYNGEERAKGNILERFSAQQFPDLHSELNLSSLELGDSALYFCASSAGLGTTNYGYTFGSGTRLTVV.

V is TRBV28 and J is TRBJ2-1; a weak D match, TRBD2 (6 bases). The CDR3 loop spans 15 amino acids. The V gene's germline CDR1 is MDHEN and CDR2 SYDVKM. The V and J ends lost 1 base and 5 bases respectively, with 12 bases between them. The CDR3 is CASSLSTGVHNEQFF. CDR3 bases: TGTGCCAGCAGTTTATCTACGGGAGTCCACAATGAGCAGTTCTTC.

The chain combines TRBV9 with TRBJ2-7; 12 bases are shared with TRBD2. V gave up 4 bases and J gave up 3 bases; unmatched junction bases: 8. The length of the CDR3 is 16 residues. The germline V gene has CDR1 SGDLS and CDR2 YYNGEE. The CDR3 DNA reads TGTGCCAGCAGCCGGAAGGGGACTAGCGGGCTCTACGAGCAGTACTTC. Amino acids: CASSRKGTSGLYEQYF.

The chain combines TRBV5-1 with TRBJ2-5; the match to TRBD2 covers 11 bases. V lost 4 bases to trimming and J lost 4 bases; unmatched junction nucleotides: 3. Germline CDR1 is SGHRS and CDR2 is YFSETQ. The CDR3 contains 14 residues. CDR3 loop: CASSIGLAGETQYF. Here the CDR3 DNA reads TGCGCCAGCAGCATTGGACTAGCGGGAGAGACCCAGTACTTC.

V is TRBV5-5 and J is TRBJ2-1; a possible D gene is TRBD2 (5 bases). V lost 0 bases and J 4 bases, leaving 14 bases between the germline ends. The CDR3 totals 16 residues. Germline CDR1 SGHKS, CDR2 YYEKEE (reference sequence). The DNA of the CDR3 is TGTGCCAGCAGCTTGGATCGGGTCCGAGGGTACAATGAGCAGTTCTTC. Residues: CASSLDRVRGYNEQFF.

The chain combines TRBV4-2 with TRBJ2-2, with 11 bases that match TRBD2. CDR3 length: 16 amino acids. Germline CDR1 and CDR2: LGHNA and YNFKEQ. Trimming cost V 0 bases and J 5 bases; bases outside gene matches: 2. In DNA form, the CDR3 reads TGTGCCAGCAGCCAAGAACTAGCGGGAGAAACCGGGGAGCTGTTTTTT. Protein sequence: CASSQELAGETGELFF.

The CDR3 DNA follows: TGTGCCAGCAGTTTTCAGACAGGCAACTATGGCTACACCTTC. Translating gives CASSFQTGNYGYTF. This chain connects TRBV27 to TRBJ1-2, with D tentatively TRBD1 (6 bases). This CDR3 region has 14 residues. V lost 3 bases to trimming and J lost 2 bases, with 10 bases between them. Germline lookup yields CDR1 MNHEY and CDR2 SMNVEV (reference sequence).

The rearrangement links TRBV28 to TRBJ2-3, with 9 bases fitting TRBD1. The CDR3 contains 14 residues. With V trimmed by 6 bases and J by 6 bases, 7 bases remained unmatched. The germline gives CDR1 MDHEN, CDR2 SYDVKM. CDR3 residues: CASSRDRDLDTQYF. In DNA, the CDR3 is TGTGCCAGCAGCCGGGACAGGGATTTGGATACGCAGTATTTT. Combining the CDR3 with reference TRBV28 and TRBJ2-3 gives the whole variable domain DVKVTQSSRYLVKRTGEKVFLECVQDMDHENMFWYRQDPGLGLRLIYFSYDVKMKEKGDIPEGYSVSREKKERFSLILESASTNQTSMYLCASSRDRDLDTQYFGPGTRLTVL.

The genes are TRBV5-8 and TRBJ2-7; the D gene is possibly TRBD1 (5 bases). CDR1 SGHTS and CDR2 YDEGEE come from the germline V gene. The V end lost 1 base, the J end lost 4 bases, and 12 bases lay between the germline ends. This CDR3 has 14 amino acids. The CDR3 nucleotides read TGTGCCAGCAGCTTGATAAGTGGGGCGTACGAGCAGTACTTC. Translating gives CASSLISGAYEQYF.

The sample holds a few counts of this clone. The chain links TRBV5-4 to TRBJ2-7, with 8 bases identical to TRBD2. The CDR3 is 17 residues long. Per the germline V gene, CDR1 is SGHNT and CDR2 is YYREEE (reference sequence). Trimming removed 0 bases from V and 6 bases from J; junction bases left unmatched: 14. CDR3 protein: CASSLDWGGTSLREQYF. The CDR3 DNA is TGTGCCAGCAGCTTGGACTGGGGCGGGACTAGTCTTCGCGAGCAGTACTTC.

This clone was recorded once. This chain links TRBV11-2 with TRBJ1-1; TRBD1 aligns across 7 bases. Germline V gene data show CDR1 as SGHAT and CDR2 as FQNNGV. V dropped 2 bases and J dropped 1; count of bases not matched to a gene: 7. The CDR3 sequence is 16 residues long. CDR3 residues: CASSLNRAGGNTEAFF. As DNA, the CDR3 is TGTGCCAGCAGCTTAAACCGGGCAGGGGGGAACACTGAAGCTTTCTTT.

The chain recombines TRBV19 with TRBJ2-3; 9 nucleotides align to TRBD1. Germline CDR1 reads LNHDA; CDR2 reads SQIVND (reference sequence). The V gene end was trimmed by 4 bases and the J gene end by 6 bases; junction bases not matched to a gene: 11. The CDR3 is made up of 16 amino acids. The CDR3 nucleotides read TGTGCCAGTAGTACTTGGGGACAGGGCCAACGGGATACGCAGTATTTT. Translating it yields CASSTWGQGQRDTQYF. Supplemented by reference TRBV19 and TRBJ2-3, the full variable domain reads DGGITQSPKYLFRKEGQNVTLSCEQNLNHDAMYWYRQDPGQGLRLIYYSQIVNDFQKGDIAEGYSVSREKKESFPLTVTSAQKNPTAFYLCASSTWGQGQRDTQYFGPGTRLTVL.

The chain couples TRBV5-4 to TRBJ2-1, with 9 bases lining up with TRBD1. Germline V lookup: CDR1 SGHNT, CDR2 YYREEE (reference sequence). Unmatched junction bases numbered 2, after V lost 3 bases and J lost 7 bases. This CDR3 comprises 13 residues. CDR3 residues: CASSWTGANEQFF. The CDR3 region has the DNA TGTGCCAGCAGCTGGACAGGGGCTAATGAGCAGTTCTTC.

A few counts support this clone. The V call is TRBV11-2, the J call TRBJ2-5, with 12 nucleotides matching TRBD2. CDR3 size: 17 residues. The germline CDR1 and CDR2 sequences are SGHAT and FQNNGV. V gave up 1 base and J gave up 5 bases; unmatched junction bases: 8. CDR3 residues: CASSLGSSGRAGETQYF. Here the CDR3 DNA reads TGTGCCAGCAGCTTAGGATCTAGCGGGAGGGCCGGGGAGACCCAGTACTTC.